This record covers a single T cell receptor beta chain. This specimen comes from a study of blood T cell repertoires in COVID-19. How the authors handled the data: Amplification of reference gene primers was used by the study to estimate nucleated cell counts. Only in-frame clones appear in the TCRdb table, and some are missing; sequencing was by immunoSEQ multiplex PCR. V and J calls and clone size are given by that table; D and trimming were obtained from the DNA. The repertoire holds about 160,000 clones, 80% seen once, with less than 4% in the top ten. Individuals aged about 18 to 89 years were recruited from fewer than 25 US areas. Per the germline V gene, CDR1 is LNHDA and CDR2 is SQIVND (reference sequence). This CDR3 region has 14 residues. V shed 5 bases and J shed 8 bases, with 18 bases lying between them.

Sequences were obtained from PBMCs or T cells enriched from blood (not recorded which). The source is a woman aged 55-70 years who had recovered from COVID-19. The rearrangement joins TRBV19 to TRBJ1-2; D gene ambiguous. CDR3 DNA: TGTGCCAGTAGTTACCGTCCCCGGGTGAAAGGCTACACCTTC. Protein: CASSYRPRVKGYTF.